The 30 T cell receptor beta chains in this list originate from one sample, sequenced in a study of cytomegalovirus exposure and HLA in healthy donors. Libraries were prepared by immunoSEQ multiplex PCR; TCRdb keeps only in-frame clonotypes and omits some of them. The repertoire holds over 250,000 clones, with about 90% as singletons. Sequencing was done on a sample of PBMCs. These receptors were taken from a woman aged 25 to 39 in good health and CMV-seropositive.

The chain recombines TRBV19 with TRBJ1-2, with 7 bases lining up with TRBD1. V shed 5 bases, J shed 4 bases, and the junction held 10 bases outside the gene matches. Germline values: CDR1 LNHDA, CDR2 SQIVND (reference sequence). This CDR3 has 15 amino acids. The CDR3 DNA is TGTGCCAGTAGTCCCGGACAGGCTTTCGGCTATGGCTACACCTTC. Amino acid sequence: CASSPGQAFGYGYTF.

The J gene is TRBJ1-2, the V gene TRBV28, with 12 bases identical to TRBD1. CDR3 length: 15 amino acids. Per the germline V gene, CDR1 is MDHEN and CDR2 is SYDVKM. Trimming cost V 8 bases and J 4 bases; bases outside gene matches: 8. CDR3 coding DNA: TGTGCCAGCCGAATAGGGACAGGGGGCTTCTATGGCTACACCTTC. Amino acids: CASRIGTGGFYGYTF.

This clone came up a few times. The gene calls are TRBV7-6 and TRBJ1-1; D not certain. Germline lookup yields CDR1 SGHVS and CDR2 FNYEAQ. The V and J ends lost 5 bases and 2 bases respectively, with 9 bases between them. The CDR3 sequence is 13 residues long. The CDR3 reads CASSLGYNTEAFF. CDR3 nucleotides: TGTGCCAGCAGCCTCGGGTATAACACTGAAGCTTTCTTT. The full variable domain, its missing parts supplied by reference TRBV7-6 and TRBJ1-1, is GAGVSQSPRYKVTKRGQDVALRCDPISGHVSLYWYRQALGQGPEFLTYFNYEAQQDKSGLPNDRFSAERPEGSISTLTIQRTEQRDSAMYRCASSLGYNTEAFFGQGTRLTVV.

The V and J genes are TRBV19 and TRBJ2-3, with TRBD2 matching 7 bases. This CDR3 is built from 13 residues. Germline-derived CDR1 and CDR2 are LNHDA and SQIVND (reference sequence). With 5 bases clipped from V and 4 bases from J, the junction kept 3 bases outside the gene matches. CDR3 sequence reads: CASSSGLPDTQYF. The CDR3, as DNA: TGTGCCAGTAGTTCGGGACTACCAGATACGCAGTATTTT. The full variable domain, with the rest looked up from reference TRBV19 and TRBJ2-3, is DGGITQSPKYLFRKEGQNVTLSCEQNLNHDAMYWYRQDPGQGLRLIYYSQIVNDFQKGDIAEGYSVSREKKESFPLTVTSAQKNPTAFYLCASSSGLPDTQYFGPGTRLTVL.

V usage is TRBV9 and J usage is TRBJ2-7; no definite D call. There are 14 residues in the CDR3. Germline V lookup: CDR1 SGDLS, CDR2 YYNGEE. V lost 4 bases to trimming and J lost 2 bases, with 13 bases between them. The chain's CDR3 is CASSPRTDPYEQYF. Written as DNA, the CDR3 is TGTGCCAGCAGCCCTCGGACCGATCCCTACGAGCAGTACTTC.

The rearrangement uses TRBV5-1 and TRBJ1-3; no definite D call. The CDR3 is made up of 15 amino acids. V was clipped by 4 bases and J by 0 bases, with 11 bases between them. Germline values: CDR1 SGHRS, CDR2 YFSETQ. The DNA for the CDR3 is TGCGCCAGCAGCCCCCGTCTTGGCTCTGGAAACACCATATATTTT. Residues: CASSPRLGSGNTIYF.

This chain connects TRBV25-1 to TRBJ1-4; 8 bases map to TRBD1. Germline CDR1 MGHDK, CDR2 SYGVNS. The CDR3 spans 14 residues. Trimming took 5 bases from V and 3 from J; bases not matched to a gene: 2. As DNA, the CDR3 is TGTGCCAGCAGTCAACAGGGGGCTAATGAAAAACTGTTTTTT. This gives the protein CASSQQGANEKLFF.

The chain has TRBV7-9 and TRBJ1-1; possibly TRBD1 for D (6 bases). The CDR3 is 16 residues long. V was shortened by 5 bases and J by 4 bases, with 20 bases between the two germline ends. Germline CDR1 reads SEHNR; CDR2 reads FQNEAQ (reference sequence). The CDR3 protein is CASSQLPGQGSTEAFF. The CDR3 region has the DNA TGTGCCAGCAGCCAACTCCCCGGGCAGGGGTCCACTGAAGCTTTCTTT.

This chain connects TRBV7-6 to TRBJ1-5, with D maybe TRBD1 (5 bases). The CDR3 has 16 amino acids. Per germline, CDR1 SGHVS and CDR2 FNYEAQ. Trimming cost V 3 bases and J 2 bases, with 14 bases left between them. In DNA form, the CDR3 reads TGTGCCAGCAGCTTGGGTCAGGGAGGGGGCAATCAGCCCCAGCATTTT. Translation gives CASSLGQGGGNQPQHF.

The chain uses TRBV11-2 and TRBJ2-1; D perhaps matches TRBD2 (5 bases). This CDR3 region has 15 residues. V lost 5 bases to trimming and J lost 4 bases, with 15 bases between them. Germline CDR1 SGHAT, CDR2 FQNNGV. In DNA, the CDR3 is TGTGCCAGCAGCCCTGAAGTAGCGAGGTACAATGAGCAGTTCTTC. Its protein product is CASSPEVARYNEQFF.

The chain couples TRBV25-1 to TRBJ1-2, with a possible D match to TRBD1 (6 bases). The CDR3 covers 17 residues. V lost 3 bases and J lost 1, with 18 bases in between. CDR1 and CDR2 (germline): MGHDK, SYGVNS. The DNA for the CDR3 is TGTGCCAGCAGTGATTCTTTCGAGGGGGGACGTAACTATGGCTACACCTTC. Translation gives CASSDSFEGGRNYGYTF.

CDR3 coding DNA: TGTGCCAGCAGTTTAGGACAGCGGGGGACTGAAGCTTTCTTT. This sequence encodes CASSLGQRGTEAFF. This chain joins TRBV28 and TRBJ1-1; TRBD1 might be the D (6 bases). Trimming took off 2 bases at V and 5 bases at J, with 12 bases between the two ends. This CDR3 comprises 14 residues. Germline CDR1 reads MDHEN; CDR2 reads SYDVKM. The full variable domain, rest sourced from reference TRBV28 and TRBJ1-1, is DVKVTQSSRYLVKRTGEKVFLECVQDMDHENMFWYRQDPGLGLRLIYFSYDVKMKEKGDIPEGYSVSREKKERFSLILESASTNQTSMYLCASSLGQRGTEAFFGQGTRLTVV.

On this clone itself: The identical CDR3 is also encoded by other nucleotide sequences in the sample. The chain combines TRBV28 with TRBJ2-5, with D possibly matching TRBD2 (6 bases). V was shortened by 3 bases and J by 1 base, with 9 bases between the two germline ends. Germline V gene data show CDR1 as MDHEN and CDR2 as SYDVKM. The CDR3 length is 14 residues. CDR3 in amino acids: CASSLAGIQETQYF. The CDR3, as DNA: TGTGCCAGCAGTTTGGCGGGGATCCAAGAGACCCAGTACTTC. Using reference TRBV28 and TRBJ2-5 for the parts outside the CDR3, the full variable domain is DVKVTQSSRYLVKRTGEKVFLECVQDMDHENMFWYRQDPGLGLRLIYFSYDVKMKEKGDIPEGYSVSREKKERFSLILESASTNQTSMYLCASSLAGIQETQYFGPGTRLLVL.

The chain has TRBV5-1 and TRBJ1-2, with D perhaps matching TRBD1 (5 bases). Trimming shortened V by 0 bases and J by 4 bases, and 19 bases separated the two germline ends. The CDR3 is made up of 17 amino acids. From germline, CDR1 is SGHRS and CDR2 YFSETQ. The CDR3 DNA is TGCGCCAGCAGCTTGGTATTTCGGGGACGGCGGGGCTATGGCTACACCTTC. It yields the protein CASSLVFRGRRGYGYTF. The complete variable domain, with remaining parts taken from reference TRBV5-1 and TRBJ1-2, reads KAGVTQTPRYLIKTRGQQVTLSCSPISGHRSVSWYQQTPGQGLQFLFEYFSETQRNKGNFPGRFSGRQFSNSRSEMNVSTLELGDSALYLCASSLVFRGRRGYGYTFGSGTRLTVV.

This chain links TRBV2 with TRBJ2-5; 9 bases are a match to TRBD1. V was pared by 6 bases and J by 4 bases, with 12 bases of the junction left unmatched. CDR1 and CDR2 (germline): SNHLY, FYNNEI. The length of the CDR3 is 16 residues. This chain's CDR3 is CASRRLDRGVRETQYF. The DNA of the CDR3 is TGTGCCAGCAGGAGACTGGACAGGGGCGTTCGAGAGACCCAGTACTTC.

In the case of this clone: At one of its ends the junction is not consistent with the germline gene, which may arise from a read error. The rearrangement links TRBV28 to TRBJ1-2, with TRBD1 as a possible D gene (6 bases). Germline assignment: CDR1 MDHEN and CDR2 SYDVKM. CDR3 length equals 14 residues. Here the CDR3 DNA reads TGTGCCAGCACCTCGTGGGGGGCTAACTATGGCTACGCCTTC. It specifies CASTSWGANYGYAF.

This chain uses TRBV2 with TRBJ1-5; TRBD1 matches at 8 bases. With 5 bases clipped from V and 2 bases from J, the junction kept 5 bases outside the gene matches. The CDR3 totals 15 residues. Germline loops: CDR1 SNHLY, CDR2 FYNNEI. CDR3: CASSSQGVGNQPQHF. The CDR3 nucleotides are TGTGCCAGCAGTTCACAGGGGGTAGGCAATCAGCCCCAGCATTTT.

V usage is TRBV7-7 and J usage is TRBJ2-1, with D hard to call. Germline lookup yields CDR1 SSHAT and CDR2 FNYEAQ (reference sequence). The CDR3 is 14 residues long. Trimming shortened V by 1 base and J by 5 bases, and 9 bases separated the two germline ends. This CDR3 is CASSLDFRNNEQFF. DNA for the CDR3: TGTGCCAGCAGCTTAGACTTCCGGAACAATGAGCAGTTCTTC. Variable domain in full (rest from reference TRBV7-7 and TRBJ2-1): GAGVSQSPRYKVTKRGQDVTLRCDPISSHATLYWYQQALGQGPEFLTYFNYEAQPDKSGLPSDRFSAERPEGSISTLTIQRTEQRDSAMYRCASSLDFRNNEQFFGPGTRLTVL.

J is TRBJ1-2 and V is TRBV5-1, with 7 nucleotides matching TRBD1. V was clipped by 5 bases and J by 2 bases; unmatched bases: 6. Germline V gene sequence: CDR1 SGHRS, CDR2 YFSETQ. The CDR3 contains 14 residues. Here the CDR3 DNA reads TGCGCCAGCAGTTATGACAGGGCAAACTATGGCTACACCTTC. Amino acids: CASSYDRANYGYTF.

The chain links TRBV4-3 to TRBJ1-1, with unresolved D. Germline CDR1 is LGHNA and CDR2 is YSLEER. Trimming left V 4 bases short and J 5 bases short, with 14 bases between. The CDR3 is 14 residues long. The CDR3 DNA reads TGCGCCAGCAGCCCGAAGATAGGTGGGACTGAAGCTTTCTTT. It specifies CASSPKIGGTEAFF.

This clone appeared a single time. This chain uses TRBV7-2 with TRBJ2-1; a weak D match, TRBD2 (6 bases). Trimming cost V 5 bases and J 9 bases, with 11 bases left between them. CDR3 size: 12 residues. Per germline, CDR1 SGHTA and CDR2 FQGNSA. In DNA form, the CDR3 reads TGTGCCAGCAGCGTGGGGGGTTTTGAGCAGTTCTTC. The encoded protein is CASSVGGFEQFF.

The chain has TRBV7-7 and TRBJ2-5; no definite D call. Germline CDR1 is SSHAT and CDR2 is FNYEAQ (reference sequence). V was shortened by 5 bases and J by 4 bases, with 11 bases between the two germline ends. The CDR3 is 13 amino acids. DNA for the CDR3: TGTGCCAGCAGCCCTATAGAAGGAGAGACCCAGTACTTC. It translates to CASSPIEGETQYF.

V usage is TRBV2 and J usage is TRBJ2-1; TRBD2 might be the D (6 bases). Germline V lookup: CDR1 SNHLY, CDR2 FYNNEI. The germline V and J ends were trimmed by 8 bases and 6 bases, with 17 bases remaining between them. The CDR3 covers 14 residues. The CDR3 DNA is TGTGCCAGCTTTGTGACGGGAGTATCCAATGAGCAGTTCTTC. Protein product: CASFVTGVSNEQFF.

CDR3 sequence: CASSARTGGAYEQYF. In DNA form, the CDR3 reads TGTGCCAGCAGTGCAAGGACAGGGGGCGCCTACGAGCAGTACTTC. The chain combines TRBV6-1 with TRBJ2-7; 11 positions match TRBD1. The germline gives CDR1 MNHNS, CDR2 SASEGT. The CDR3 length is 15 residues. V gave up 4 bases and J gave up 2 bases; unmatched junction bases: 4.

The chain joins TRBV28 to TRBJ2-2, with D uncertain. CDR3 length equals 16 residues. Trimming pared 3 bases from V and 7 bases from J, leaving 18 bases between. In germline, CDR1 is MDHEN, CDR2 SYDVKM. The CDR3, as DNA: TGTGCCAGCAGTTTGTGGACCGCAGCCGGGCGCGGGGAGCTGTTTTTT. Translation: CASSLWTAAGRGELFF.

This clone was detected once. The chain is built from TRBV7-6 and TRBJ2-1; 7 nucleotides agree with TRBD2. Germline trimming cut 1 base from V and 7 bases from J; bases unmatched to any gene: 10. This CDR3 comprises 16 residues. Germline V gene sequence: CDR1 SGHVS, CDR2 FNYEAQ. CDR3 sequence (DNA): TGTGCCAGCAGCTTAGTCCAGTCTAGCGGCAAAAATGAGCAGTTCTTC. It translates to CASSLVQSSGKNEQFF.

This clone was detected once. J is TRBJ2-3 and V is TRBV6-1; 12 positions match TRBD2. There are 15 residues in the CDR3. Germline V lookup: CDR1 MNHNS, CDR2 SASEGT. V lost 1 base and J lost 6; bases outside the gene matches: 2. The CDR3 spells CASSEVLAGGDTQYF. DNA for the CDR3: TGTGCCAGCAGTGAAGTTCTAGCGGGAGGGGATACGCAGTATTTT.

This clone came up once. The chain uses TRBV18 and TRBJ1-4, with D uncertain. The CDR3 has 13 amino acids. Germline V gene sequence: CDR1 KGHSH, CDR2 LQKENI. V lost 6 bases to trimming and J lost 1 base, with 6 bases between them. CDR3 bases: TGTGCCAGCTCGGTGGGAACTAATGAAAAACTGTTTTTT. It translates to CASSVGTNEKLFF. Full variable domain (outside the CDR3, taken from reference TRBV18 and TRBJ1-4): NAGVMQNPRHLVRRRGQEARLRCSPMKGHSHVYWYRQLPEEGLKFMVYLQKENIIDESGMPKERFSAEFPKEGPSILRIQQVVRGDSAAYFCASSVGTNEKLFFGSGTQLSVL.

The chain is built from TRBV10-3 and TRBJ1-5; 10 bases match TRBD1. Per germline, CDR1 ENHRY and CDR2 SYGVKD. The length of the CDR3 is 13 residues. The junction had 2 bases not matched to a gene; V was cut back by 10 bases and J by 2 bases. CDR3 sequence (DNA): TGTGCCACCGGACAGGGGGGCAATCAGCCCCAGCATTTT. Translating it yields CATGQGGNQPQHF.

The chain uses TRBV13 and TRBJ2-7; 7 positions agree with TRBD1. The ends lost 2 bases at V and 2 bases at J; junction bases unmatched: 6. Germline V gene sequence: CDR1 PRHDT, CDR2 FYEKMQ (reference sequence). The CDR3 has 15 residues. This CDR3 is CASSLRGQAAYEQYF. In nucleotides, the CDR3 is TGTGCCAGCAGCTTACGCGGACAGGCCGCCTACGAGCAGTACTTC.